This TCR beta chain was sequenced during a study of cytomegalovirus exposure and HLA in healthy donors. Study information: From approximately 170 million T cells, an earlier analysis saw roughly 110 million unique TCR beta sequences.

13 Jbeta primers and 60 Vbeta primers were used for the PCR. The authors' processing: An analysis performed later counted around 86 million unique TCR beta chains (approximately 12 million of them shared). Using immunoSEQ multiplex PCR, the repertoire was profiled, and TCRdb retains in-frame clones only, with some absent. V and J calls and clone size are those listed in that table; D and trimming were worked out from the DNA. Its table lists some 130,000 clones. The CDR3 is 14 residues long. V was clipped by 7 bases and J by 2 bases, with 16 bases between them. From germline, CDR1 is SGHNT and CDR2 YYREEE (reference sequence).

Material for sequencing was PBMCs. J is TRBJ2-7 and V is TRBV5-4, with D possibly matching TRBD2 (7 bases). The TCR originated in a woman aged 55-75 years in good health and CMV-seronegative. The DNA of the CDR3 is TGTGCCAGCGGGCGGGGGCTAGGGACCTACGAGCAGTACTTC. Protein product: CASGRGLGTYEQYF.